This T cell receptor beta chain originates from a study of a mutant IDH1 vaccine in newly diagnosed glioma. As for time point: week 11, during vaccination. One vaccine dose held 300 ug of mutant IDH1 20-mer peptide and came with topical imiquimod. Donor tumors were new WHO grade 3 or 4 IDH1-mutant, ATRX-lost astrocytomas. The CDR3 extends over 14 amino acids. Trimming removed 4 bases from V and 5 bases from J; junction bases left unmatched: 5. The germline CDR1 and CDR2 sequences are SGHRS and YFSETQ. Libraries were prepared by immunoSEQ multiplex PCR; TCRdb keeps only in-frame clonotypes and omits some of them. The table includes some 60,000 clones, approximately 80% detected once. Worth noting for this clone: Its antigen is not known.

Sequencing was performed on PBMCs, taken from a glioma patient whose treatment included an IDH1 peptide vaccine. This receptor was taken from a man aged 30-40 years with glioma. This chain joins TRBV5-1 and TRBJ1-5, with 8 bases that match TRBD1. The CDR3 sequence: CASSPGQADQPQHF. CDR3 coding DNA: TGCGCCAGCAGCCCGGGACAGGCTGATCAGCCCCAGCATTTT.